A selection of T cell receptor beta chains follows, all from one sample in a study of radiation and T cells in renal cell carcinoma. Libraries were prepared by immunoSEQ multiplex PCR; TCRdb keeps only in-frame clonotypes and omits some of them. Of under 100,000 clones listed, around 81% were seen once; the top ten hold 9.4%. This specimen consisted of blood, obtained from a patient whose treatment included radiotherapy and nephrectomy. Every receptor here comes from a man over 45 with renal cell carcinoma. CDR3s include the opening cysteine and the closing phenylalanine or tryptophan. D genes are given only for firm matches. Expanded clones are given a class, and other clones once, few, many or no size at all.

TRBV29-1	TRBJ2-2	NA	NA	CSVLREVGELFF	TGCAGCGTTCTAAGGGAGGTAGGGGAGCTGTTTTTT
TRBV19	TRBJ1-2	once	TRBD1	CASQKDRALLYGYTF	TGTGCCAGCCAAAAAGACAGGGCGTTGTTGTATGGCTACACCTTC
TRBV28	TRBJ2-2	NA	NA	CASSLGGYTGELFF	TGTGCCAGCAGTTTAGGCGGGTACACCGGGGAGCTGTTTTTT
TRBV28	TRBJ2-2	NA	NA	CASSYGSNTGELFF	TGTGCCAGCAGTTACGGATCTAACACCGGGGAGCTGTTTTTT
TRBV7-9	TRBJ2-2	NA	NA	CASSSDGNTGELFF	TGTGCCAGCAGCTCCGACGGTAACACCGGGGAGCTGTTTTTT
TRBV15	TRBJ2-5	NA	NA	CATSVRLQETQYF	TGTGCCACCAGCGTGAGACTCCAAGAGACCCAGTACTTC
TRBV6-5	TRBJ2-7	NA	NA	CASSRNRQGGEQYF	TGTGCCAGCAGTCGCAATCGACAGGGAGGCGAGCAGTACTTC
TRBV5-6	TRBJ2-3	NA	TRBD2	CASSRGTSGAPLARDTQYF	TGTGCCAGCAGCCGTGGGACTAGCGGAGCCCCCCTGGCTCGAGATACGCAGTATTTT
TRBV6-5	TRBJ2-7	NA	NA	CASSKDYRSYEQYF	TGTGCCAGCAGTAAGGACTACCGTTCCTACGAGCAGTACTTC
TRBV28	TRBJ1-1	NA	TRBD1	CASSSGGLNTEAFF	TGTGCCAGCAGCTCAGGGGGCCTGAACACTGAAGCTTTCTTT
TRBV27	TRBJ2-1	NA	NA	CASSLWARGVHEQFF	TGTGCCAGCAGTTTATGGGCCAGGGGGGTGCATGAGCAGTTCTTC
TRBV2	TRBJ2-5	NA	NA	CASSEPDHQETQYF	TGTGCCAGCAGTGAGCCAGACCACCAAGAGACCCAGTACTTC
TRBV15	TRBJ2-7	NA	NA	CATSRDRDLGEQYF	TGTGCCACCAGCAGAGACCGGGACCTCGGGGAGCAGTACTTC
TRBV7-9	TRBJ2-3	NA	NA	CASSLGAITQYF	TGTGCCAGCAGCTTAGGAGCGATCACGCAGTATTTT
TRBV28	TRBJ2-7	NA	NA	CASSLWGTSYEQYF	TGTGCCAGCAGTTTATGGGGCACGTCCTACGAGCAGTACTTC